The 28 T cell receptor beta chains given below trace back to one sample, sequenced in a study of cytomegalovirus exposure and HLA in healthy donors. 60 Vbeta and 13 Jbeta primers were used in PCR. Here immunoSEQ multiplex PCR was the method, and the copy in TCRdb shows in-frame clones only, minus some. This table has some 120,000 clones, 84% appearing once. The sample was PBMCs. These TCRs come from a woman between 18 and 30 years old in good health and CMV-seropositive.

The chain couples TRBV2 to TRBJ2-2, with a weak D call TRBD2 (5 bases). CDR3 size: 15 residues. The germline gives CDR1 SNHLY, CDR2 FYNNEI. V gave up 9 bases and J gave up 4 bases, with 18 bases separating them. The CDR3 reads CASALAGVGTGELFF. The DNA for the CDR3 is TGTGCCAGTGCCCTGGCCGGGGTGGGCACCGGGGAGCTGTTTTTT. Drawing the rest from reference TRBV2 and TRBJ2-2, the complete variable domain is EPEVTQTPSHQVTQMGQEVILRCVPISNHLYFYWYRQILGQKVEFLVSFYNNEISEKSEIFDDQFSVERPDGSNFTLKIRSTKLEDSAMYFCASALAGVGTGELFFGEGSRLTVL.

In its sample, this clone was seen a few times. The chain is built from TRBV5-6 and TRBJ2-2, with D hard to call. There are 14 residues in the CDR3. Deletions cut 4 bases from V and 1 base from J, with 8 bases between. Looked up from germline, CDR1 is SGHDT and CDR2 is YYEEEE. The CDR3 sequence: CASSMTMNTGELFF. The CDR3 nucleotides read TGTGCCAGCAGCATGACAATGAACACCGGGGAGCTGTTTTTT.

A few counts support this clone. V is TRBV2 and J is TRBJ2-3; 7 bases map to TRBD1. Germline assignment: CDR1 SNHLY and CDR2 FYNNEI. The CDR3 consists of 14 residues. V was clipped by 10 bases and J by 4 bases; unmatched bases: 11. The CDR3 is CAIQTGRIADTQYF. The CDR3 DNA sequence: TGTGCCATACAGACAGGGAGAATTGCAGATACGCAGTATTTT.

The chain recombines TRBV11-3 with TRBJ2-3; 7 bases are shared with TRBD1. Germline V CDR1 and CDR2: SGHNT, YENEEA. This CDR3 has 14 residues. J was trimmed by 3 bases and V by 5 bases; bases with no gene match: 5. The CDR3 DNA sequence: TGTGCCAGCAGCGTGACAGGGTCGACAGATACGCAGTATTTT. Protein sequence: CASSVTGSTDTQYF.

The CDR3: CAWSPGFVNEQYF. The CDR3 nucleotides are TGTGCCTGGAGTCCGGGATTCGTCAACGAGCAGTACTTC. The chain has TRBV30 and TRBJ2-7; TRBD2 might be the D (5 bases). This CDR3 has 13 residues. Trimming took off 2 bases at V and 5 bases at J, with 13 bases between the two ends. The V gene's germline CDR1 is GTSNPN and CDR2 SVGIG (reference sequence). Filled out from reference TRBV30 and TRBJ2-7, the complete variable domain reads SQTIHQWPATLVQPVGSPLSLECTVEGTSNPNLYWYRQAAGRGLQLLFYSVGIGQISSEVPQNLSASRPQDRQFILSSKKLLLSDSGFYLCAWSPGFVNEQYFGPGTRLTVT.

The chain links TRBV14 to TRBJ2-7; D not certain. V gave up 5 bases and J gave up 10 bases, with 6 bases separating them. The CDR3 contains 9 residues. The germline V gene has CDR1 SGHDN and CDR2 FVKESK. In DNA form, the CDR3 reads TGTGCCAGCAGCGCTCTACAGTACTTC. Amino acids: CASSALQYF. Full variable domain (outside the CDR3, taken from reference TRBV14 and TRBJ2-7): EAGVTQFPSHSVIEKGQTVTLRCDPISGHDNLYWYRRVMGKEIKFLLHFVKESKQDESGMPNNRFLAERTGGTYSTLKVQPAELEDSGVYFCASSALQYFGPGTRLTVT.

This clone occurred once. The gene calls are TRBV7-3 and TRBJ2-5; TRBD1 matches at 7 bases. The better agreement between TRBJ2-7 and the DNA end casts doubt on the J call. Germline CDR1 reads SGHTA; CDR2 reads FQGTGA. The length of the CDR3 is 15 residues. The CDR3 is CASSSPERGHYEQYF. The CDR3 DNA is TGTGCCAGCAGCTCACCGGAGAGGGGGCACTACGAGCAGTACTTC.

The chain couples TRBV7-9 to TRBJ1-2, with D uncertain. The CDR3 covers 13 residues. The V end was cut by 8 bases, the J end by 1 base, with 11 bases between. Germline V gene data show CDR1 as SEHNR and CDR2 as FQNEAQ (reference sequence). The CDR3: CASAGGVNYGYTF. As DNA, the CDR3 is TGTGCCAGCGCCGGCGGGGTTAACTATGGCTACACCTTC.

The CDR3 is CASSFSRNTEAFF. The CDR3 DNA reads as TGTGCCAGCAGCTTTTCCCGGAACACTGAAGCTTTCTTT. This chain joins TRBV5-6 and TRBJ1-1; D gene uncertain. The germline V gene has CDR1 SGHDT and CDR2 YYEEEE. This CDR3 region has 13 residues. V was shortened by 2 bases and J by 1 base, with 6 bases between the two germline ends.

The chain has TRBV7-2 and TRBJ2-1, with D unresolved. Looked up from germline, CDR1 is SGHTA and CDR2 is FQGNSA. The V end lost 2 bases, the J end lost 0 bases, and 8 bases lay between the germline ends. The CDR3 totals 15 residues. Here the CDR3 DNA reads TGTGCCAGCAGCTTATTTGAGAGCTCCTACAATGAGCAGTTCTTC. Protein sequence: CASSLFESSYNEQFF.

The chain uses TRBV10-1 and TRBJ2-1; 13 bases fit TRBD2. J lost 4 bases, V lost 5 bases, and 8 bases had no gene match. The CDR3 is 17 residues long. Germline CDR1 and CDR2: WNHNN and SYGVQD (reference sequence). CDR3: CASSPGLAGAEYNEQFF. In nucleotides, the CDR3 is TGCGCCAGCAGTCCTGGACTAGCGGGGGCTGAATACAATGAGCAGTTCTTC.

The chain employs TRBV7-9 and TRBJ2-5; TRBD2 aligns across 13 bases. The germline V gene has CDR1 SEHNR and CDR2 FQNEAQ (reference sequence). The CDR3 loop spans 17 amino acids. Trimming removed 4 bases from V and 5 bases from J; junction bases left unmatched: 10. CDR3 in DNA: TGTGCCAGCAGCTCACGGACTAGCGGGGGCCAAGGGGAGACCCAGTACTTC. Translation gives CASSSRTSGGQGETQYF.

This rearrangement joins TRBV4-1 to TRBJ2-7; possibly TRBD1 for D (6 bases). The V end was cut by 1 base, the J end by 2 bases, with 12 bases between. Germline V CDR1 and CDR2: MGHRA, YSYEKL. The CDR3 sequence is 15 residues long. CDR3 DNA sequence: TGCGCCAGCAGCCAAGGAGCAGGGGACCCCTACGAGCAGTACTTC. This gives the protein CASSQGAGDPYEQYF.

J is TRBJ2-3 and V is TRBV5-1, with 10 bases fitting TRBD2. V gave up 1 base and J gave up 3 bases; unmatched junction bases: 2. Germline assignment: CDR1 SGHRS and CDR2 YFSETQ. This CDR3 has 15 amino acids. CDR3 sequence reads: CASSLPSGGTDTQYF. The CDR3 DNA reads TGCGCCAGCAGCTTGCCTAGCGGGGGTACAGATACGCAGTATTTT.

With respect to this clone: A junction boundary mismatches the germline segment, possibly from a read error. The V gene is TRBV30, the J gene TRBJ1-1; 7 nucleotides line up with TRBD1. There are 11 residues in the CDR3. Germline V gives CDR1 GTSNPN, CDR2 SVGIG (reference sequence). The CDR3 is CAWDRTGYSSF. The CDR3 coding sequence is TGTGCCTGGGATCGGACAGGCTATTCCAGTTTT. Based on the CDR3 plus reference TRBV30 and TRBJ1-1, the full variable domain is SQTIHQWPATLVQPVGSPLSLECTVEGTSNPNLYWYRQAAGRGLQLLFYSVGIGQISSEVPQNLSASRPQDRQFILSSKKLLLSDSGFYLCAWDRTGYSSFGQGTRLTVV.

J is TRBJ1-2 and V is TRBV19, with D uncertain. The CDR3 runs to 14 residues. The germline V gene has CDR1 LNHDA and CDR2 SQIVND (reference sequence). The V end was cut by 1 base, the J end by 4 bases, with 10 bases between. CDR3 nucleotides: TGTGCCAGTAGTATAGCGGCGGCCCCCTATGGCTACACCTTC. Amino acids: CASSIAAAPYGYTF.

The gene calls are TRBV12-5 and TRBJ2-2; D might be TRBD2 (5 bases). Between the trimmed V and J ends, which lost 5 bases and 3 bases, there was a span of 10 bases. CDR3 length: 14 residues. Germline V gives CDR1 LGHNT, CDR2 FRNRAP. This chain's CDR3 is CASGVTTDTGELFF. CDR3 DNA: TGTGCTAGTGGTGTGACTACCGACACCGGGGAGCTGTTTTTT.

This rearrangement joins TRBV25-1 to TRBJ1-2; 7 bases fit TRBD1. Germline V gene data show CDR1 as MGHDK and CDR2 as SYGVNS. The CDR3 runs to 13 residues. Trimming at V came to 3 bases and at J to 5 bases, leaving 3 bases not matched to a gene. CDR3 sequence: CASSEDRPYGYTF. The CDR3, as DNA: TGTGCCAGCAGTGAGGACAGGCCTTATGGCTACACCTTC.

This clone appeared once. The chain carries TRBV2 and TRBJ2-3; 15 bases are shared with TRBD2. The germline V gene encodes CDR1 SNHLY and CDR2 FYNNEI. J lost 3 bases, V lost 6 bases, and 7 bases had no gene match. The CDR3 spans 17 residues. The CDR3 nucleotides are TGTGCCAGCAGGGCCTGGACTAGCGGGGGGGTGACAGATACGCAGTATTTT. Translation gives CASRAWTSGGVTDTQYF.

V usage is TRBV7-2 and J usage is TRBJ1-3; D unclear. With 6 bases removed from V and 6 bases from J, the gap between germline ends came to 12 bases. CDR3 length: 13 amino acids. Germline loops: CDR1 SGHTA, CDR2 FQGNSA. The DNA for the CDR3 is TGTGCCAGCAGTGGGCCACCTGAAAACACCATATATTTT. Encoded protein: CASSGPPENTIYF.

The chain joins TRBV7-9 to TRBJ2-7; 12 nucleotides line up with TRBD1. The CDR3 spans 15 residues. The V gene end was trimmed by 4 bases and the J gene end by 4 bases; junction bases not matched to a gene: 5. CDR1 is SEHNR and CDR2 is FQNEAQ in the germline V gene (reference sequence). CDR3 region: CASSYGTGGRYEQYF. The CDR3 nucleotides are TGTGCCAGCAGCTACGGGACAGGGGGCAGATACGAGCAGTACTTC.

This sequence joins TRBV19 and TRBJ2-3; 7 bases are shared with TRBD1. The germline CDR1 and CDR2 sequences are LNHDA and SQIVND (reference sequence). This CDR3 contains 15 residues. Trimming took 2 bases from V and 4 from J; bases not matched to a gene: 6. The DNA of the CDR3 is TGTGCCAGTAGTATAACCCAGGGGGTGTCAGATACGCAGTATTTT. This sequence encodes CASSITQGVSDTQYF.

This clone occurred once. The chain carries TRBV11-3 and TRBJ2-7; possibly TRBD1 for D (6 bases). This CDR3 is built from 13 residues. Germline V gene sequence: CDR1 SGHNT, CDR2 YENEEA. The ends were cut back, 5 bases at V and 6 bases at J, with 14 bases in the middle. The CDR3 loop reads CASSLRGSSEQYF. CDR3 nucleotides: TGTGCCAGCAGCCTCAGGGGTTCGTCCGAGCAGTACTTC.

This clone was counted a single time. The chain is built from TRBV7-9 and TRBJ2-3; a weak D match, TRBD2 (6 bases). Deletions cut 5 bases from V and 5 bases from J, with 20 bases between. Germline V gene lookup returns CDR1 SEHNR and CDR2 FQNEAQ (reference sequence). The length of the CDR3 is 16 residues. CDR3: CASSIRLVVVGDTQYF. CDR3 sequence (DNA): TGTGCCAGCAGCATCAGACTAGTGGTTGTGGGAGATACGCAGTATTTT.

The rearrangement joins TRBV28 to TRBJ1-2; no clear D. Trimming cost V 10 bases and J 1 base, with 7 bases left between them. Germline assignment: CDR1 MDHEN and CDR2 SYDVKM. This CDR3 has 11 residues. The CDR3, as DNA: TGTGCCACCCTCGTTAACTATGGCTACACCTTC. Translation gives CATLVNYGYTF.

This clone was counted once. CDR3 sequence (DNA): TGTGCCAGCAAAGGGACAGGGGGCGGCGAGCAGTACTTC. Translation gives CASKGTGGGEQYF. V and J are TRBV5-6 and TRBJ2-7; TRBD1 matches 12 bases. Germline lookup yields CDR1 SGHDT and CDR2 YYEEEE. The junction had 4 bases not matched to a gene; V was cut back by 6 bases and J by 6 bases. This CDR3 spans 13 amino acids.

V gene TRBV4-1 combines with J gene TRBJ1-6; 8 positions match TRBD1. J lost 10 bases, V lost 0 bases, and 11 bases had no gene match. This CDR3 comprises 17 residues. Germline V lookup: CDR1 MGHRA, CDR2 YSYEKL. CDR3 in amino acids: CASSQDRRGQVRSPLHF. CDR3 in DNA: TGCGCCAGCAGCCAAGATCGACGGGGACAGGTTCGGTCACCCCTCCACTTT.

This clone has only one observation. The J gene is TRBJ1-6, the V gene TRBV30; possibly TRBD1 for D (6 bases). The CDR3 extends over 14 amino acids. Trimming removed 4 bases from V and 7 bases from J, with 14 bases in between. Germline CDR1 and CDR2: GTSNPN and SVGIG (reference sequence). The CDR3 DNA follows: TGTGCCTGGAAGGGGGAGCCCCAGAATTCACCCCTCCACTTT. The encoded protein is CAWKGEPQNSPLHF.